Listed below are T cell receptor beta chains from one sample, sequenced in a study of blood T cell repertoires in COVID-19. Repertoires were generated with immunoSEQ multiplex PCR, while TCRdb's copy carries only in-frame clones and drops some. Altogether around 200,000 clones are present, 83% being singletons, with the ten largest covering less than 3.5%. Input material: peripheral blood. These receptors were obtained from a man aged 50-59 years with active or convalescent COVID-19. CDR3s include the opening cysteine and the closing phenylalanine or tryptophan. D genes are given only for firm matches. Clone size is stated in some rows and not others, as once, few, many or a class when expanded.

d_gene	abundance	v_gene	j_gene	CDR3aa	CDR3nt
TRBD2	-	TRBV7-6	TRBJ2-7	CASSSRYGERGSSYEQYF	TGTGCCAGCAGCTCGCGCTATGGGGAGCGGGGCAGCTCCTACGAGCAGTACTTC
TRBD1	-	TRBV28	TRBJ1-1	CASSLMSGGVRTEAFF	TGTGCCAGCAGTTTAATGTCAGGGGGCGTAAGGACTGAAGCTTTCTTT
-	-	TRBV27	TRBJ1-1	CASSLSGPFEAFF	TGTGCCAGCAGTTTATCGGGGCCTTTTGAAGCTTTCTTT
-	-	TRBV14	TRBJ2-3	CASSLLTLASTDTQYF	TGTGCCAGCAGCCTCTTAACTCTAGCCAGCACAGATACGCAGTATTTT
-	-	TRBV5-1	TRBJ1-3	CASSLAPDSGNTIYF	TGCGCCAGCAGCTTGGCGCCAGACTCTGGAAACACCATATATTTT
-	few	TRBV4-1	TRBJ1-2	CASSPPQRLDGYTF	TGCGCCAGCAGCCCCCCCCAGAGGCTTGATGGCTACACCTTC
TRBD2	-	TRBV13	TRBJ2-7	CASSNSGGSYEQYF	TGTGCCAGCAGCAATAGCGGGGGATCCTACGAGCAGTACTTC
-	-	TRBV29-1	TRBJ2-7	CSVVDWSSYEQYF	TGCAGCGTGGTTGACTGGAGCTCCTACGAGCAGTACTTC
-	once	TRBV6-6	TRBJ2-7	CASSYSIGQTYEQYF	TGTGCCAGCAGTTACTCAATTGGGCAGACCTACGAGCAGTACTTC
-	-	TRBV30	TRBJ2-7	CAWSVLHEQYF	TGTGCCTGGAGTGTACTCCACGAGCAGTACTTC
TRBD2	-	TRBV24-1	TRBJ2-1	CATSDSSSGIWNEQFF	TGTGCCACCAGTGATTCCTCTAGCGGGATATGGAATGAGCAGTTCTTC
-	-	TRBV11-3	TRBJ2-2	CASSFTGWTGELFF	TGTGCCAGCAGCTTTACAGGGTGGACCGGGGAGCTGTTTTTT
-	-	TRBV28	TRBJ1-3	CASTFTDSPGDTIYF	TGTGCCAGCACCTTTACCGATTCTCCGGGGGACACCATATATTTT
-	-	TRBV7-6	TRBJ1-5	CTSSLSQGVGQPQHF	TGTACCAGCAGCTTATCCCAGGGTGTAGGTCAGCCCCAGCATTTT
TRBD1	-	TRBV3-1/TRBV3-2	TRBJ2-5	CASTGTGAKETQYF	TGTGCCAGCACCGGGACAGGGGCAAAGGAGACCCAGTACTTC
-	-	TRBV7-9	TRBJ2-2	CASSSPGLPSGELFF	TGTGCCAGCAGCTCACCGGGACTCCCCTCCGGGGAGCTGTTTTTT
-	-	TRBV28	TRBJ1-1	CASSFSDRLNTEAFF	TGTGCCAGCAGTTTCTCAGACAGGCTGAACACTGAAGCTTTCTTT
TRBD1	-	TRBV7-6	TRBJ2-3	CASRQRTGVGTDTQYF	TGTGCCAGCAGGCAGCGGACAGGGGTGGGCACAGATACGCAGTATTTT
-	once	TRBV4-1	TRBJ2-2	CASSQDEAEGPWTGELFF	TGCGCCAGCAGCCAAGATGAAGCGGAAGGGCCTTGGACCGGGGAGCTGTTTTTT
TRBD2	-	TRBV27	TRBJ2-1	CASSLVAGARNEQFF	TGTGCCAGCAGTTTGGTAGCGGGAGCTAGGAATGAGCAGTTCTTC
-	-	TRBV7-2	TRBJ1-1	CASSLLTEAFF	TGTGCCAGCAGCTTACTCACTGAAGCTTTCTTT
TRBD1	-	TRBV5-6	TRBJ1-1	CASTPGGVNRGLGTEAFF	TGTGCCAGCACCCCCGGCGGGGTTAACAGGGGGCTCGGCACTGAAGCTTTCTTT
-	-	TRBV12-3/TRBV12-4	TRBJ1-2	CASRPNQGGYTF	TGTGCCAGCAGGCCCAATCAGGGTGGCTACACCTTC
TRBD1	-	TRBV13	TRBJ2-3	CASSARNRGGTDTQYF	TGTGCCAGCAGCGCGCGGAACAGGGGCGGCACAGATACGCAGTATTTT
TRBD1	few	TRBV19	TRBJ1-2	CASSIPSPGQGTYGYTF	TGTGCCAGTAGTATCCCCTCACCGGGACAGGGTACCTATGGCTACACCTTC
TRBD1	-	TRBV28	TRBJ1-5	CASSPPRQGGNQPQHF	TGTGCCAGCAGTCCGCCCCGACAGGGTGGAAATCAGCCCCAGCATTTT
-	-	TRBV25-1	TRBJ1-3	CASSDPQGSGNTIYF	TGTGCCAGCAGTGATCCCCAGGGTTCTGGAAACACCATATATTTT
TRBD1	once	TRBV27	TRBJ1-1	CASRRSTGTSTEAFF	TGTGCCAGCAGGAGGTCGACAGGGACATCGACTGAAGCTTTCTTT